This TCR beta chain was retrieved from a study of T cell responses to AZD1222 COVID-19 vaccine. General study results and limits: Repertoire sampling occurred only after the peak T cell response. Unmutated variant regions are reportedly targeted by nearly half of spike-specific TCRs. Clonal diversity was possibly underestimated, and the donors were mostly white British, with more females.

Using immunoSEQ multiplex PCR, the repertoire was profiled, and TCRdb retains in-frame clones only, with some absent. The table shows under 140,000 clones, with roughly nine tenths occurring only once. With respect to this clone: What it binds is not known.

Trimming stripped 6 bases from V and 5 bases from J, with 13 bases between. The length of the CDR3 is 13 residues. Germline CDR1 is SNHLY and CDR2 is FYNNEI. The sequence was obtained from an adult in good health. The chain carries TRBV2 and TRBJ2-5; D perhaps matches TRBD2 (6 bases). Sequenced material: peripheral blood, taken on day 0 of AZD1222 vaccination. This CDR3 reads CASSGLEGETQYF. Written as DNA, the CDR3 is TGTGCCAGCAGCGGGTTGGAGGGGGAGACCCAGTACTTC.